Each of the 24 T cell receptor beta chains below was sequenced from the same sample in a study of cytomegalovirus exposure and HLA in healthy donors. This PCR relied on a set of 60 Vbeta primers and 13 Jbeta primers. The data were produced by immunoSEQ multiplex PCR, yet TCRdb's version contains in-frame clones alone and is incomplete. The sample records 150,000 to 200,000 clones, approximately 79% being singletons. The specimen sequenced was PBMCs. The origin of the receptors is a girl between 5 and 17 years old in good health and CMV-seropositive.

Only a few counts were recorded for this clone. The chain combines TRBV5-4 with TRBJ2-3, with D perhaps TRBD1 or TRBD2 (5 bases each). Germline V gene sequence: CDR1 SGHNT, CDR2 YYREEE (reference sequence). With 4 bases removed from V and 6 bases from J, the gap between germline ends came to 9 bases. The CDR3 contains 12 residues. The CDR3 spells CASSLGEDTQYF. CDR3 in DNA: TGTGCCAGCAGCCTGGGGGAGGATACGCAGTATTTT.

This clone was observed a few times. This chain links TRBV29-1 with TRBJ2-3; D remains unclear. CDR1 and CDR2 from the germline V gene are SQVTM and ANQGSEA. The CDR3 consists of 13 residues. V shed 3 bases and J shed 0 bases, with 7 bases lying between them. CDR3 DNA sequence: TGCAGCGTTGACATGCAGAGCACAGATACGCAGTATTTT. This encodes CSVDMQSTDTQYF.

The genes are TRBV5-1 and TRBJ2-3, with TRBD2 as a possible D gene (7 bases). From germline, CDR1 is SGHRS and CDR2 YFSETQ. The CDR3 spans 14 residues. V lost 4 bases, J lost 3 bases, and 12 bases lay in between. The CDR3 DNA sequence: TGCGCCAGCAGCCGTAGGGGGGGGACAGATACGCAGTATTTT. Residues: CASSRRGGTDTQYF.

V is TRBV29-1 and J is TRBJ1-2; 9 bases match TRBD1. The V gene end was trimmed by 2 bases and the J gene end by 5 bases; junction bases not matched to a gene: 6. The CDR3 sequence is 14 residues long. The germline CDR1 and CDR2 sequences are SQVTM and ANQGSEA. CDR3 loop: CSVETTGGAYGYTF. Here the CDR3 DNA reads TGCAGCGTTGAAACGACAGGGGGTGCATATGGCTACACCTTC. Full variable domain (outside the CDR3, taken from reference TRBV29-1 and TRBJ1-2): SAVISQKPSRDICQRGTSLTIQCQVDSQVTMMFWYRQQPGQSLTLIATANQGSEATYESGFVIDKFPISRPNLTFSTLTVSNMSPEDSSIYLCSVETTGGAYGYTFGSGTRLTVV.

The J gene is TRBJ2-3, the V gene TRBV10-3, with 8 bases matching TRBD1. CDR3 length equals 14 residues. From germline, CDR1 is ENHRY and CDR2 SYGVKD. The trim removed 10 bases at V and 1 base at J, leaving 7 bases unmatched. The CDR3 DNA sequence: TGTGCCACCATCTCGGGACAGGGCACAGATACGCAGTATTTT. Translated, it gives CATISGQGTDTQYF.

The chain combines TRBV5-6 with TRBJ2-5; perhaps TRBD1 as D (6 bases). Per germline, CDR1 SGHDT and CDR2 YYEEEE. The CDR3 is 16 amino acids. The V gene lost 1 base and the J gene lost 0 bases, with 13 bases spanning the gap. The CDR3 DNA is TGTGCCAGCAGCTTGAGAAGAGGGGACAACCAAGAGACCCAGTACTTC. It is translated as CASSLRRGDNQETQYF.

A single count supports this clone. This chain uses TRBV12-5 with TRBJ2-7; tentative D call: TRBD1 (5 bases). Trimming removed 0 bases from V and 6 bases from J, with 15 bases in between. Germline CDR1 and CDR2: LGHNT and FRNRAP. The CDR3 extends over 15 amino acids. DNA for the CDR3: TGTGCTAGTGGTTTGGTTCAGGGCCGGAGAGGCGAGCAGTACTTC. Its protein product is CASGLVQGRRGEQYF.

This clone was seen a single time. This chain joins TRBV6-1 and TRBJ1-1; 7 nucleotides agree with TRBD1. With V trimmed by 4 bases and J by 4 bases, 9 bases remained unmatched. This CDR3 spans 15 amino acids. Germline loops: CDR1 MNHNS, CDR2 SASEGT. CDR3 coding DNA: TGTGCCAGCAGTGCAGGGACAGTAAGGGGCACTGAAGCTTTCTTT. Its protein is CASSAGTVRGTEAFF.

This rearrangement joins TRBV14 to TRBJ2-3, with TRBD2 identical over 11 bases. This CDR3 is built from 16 residues. Germline loops: CDR1 SGHDN, CDR2 FVKESK. V lost 3 bases to trimming and J lost 5 bases; unmatched junction nucleotides: 7. The CDR3 sequence: CASSHLLAGVQDTQYF. CDR3 bases: TGTGCCAGCAGCCACCTACTAGCGGGGGTTCAAGATACGCAGTATTTT. Filled out from reference TRBV14 and TRBJ2-3, the complete variable domain reads EAGVTQFPSHSVIEKGQTVTLRCDPISGHDNLYWYRRVMGKEIKFLLHFVKESKQDESGMPNNRFLAERTGGTYSTLKVQPAELEDSGVYFCASSHLLAGVQDTQYFGPGTRLTVL.

The rearrangement links TRBV11-2 to TRBJ1-1, with a tentative D call TRBD1 (5 bases). The CDR3 sequence is 13 residues long. Germline-derived CDR1 and CDR2 are SGHAT and FQNNGV. V was shortened by 2 bases and J by 4 bases, with 8 bases between the two germline ends. The CDR3 sequence: CASSLKRGTEAFF. CDR3 DNA sequence: TGTGCCAGCAGCTTAAAAAGGGGCACTGAAGCTTTCTTT.

The sample holds a few counts of this clone. The chain links TRBV9 to TRBJ2-5; the D gene is possibly TRBD1 (5 bases). The CDR3 loop spans 15 amino acids. Deletions cut 4 bases from V and 3 bases from J, with 16 bases between. Germline CDR1 is SGDLS and CDR2 is YYNGEE. CDR3: CASSLGAVIEETQYF. CDR3 DNA: TGTGCCAGCAGCCTAGGGGCAGTTATAGAAGAGACCCAGTACTTC.

The chain is built from TRBV11-2 and TRBJ2-7; D uncertain. Germline V gene data show CDR1 as SGHAT and CDR2 as FQNNGV. The CDR3 loop spans 15 amino acids. V lost 0 bases and J lost 0, with 9 bases in between. The CDR3 loop is CASSLDRLSSYEQYF. In DNA, the CDR3 is TGTGCCAGCAGCTTAGATCGCCTGAGCTCCTACGAGCAGTACTTC. Filled out from reference TRBV11-2 and TRBJ2-7, the complete variable domain reads EAGVAQSPRYKIIEKRQSVAFWCNPISGHATLYWYQQILGQGPKLLIQFQNNGVVDDSQLPKDRFSAERLKGVDSTLKIQPAKLEDSAVYLCASSLDRLSSYEQYFGPGTRLTVT.

This clone was picked up a small number of times. J is TRBJ1-2 and V is TRBV10-3; tentatively, D is TRBD1 (5 bases). The germline gives CDR1 ENHRY, CDR2 SYGVKD. The CDR3 runs 15 residues. Trimming pared 0 bases from V and 4 bases from J, leaving 12 bases between. DNA for the CDR3: TGTGCCATCAGTGAGTCAGAGACAGTGATCTATGGCTACACCTTC. It is translated as CAISESETVIYGYTF.

A few counts support this clone. V is TRBV2 and J is TRBJ2-5; D perhaps matches TRBD2 (7 bases). Germline assignment: CDR1 SNHLY and CDR2 FYNNEI. V was shortened by 8 bases and J by 7 bases, with 20 bases between the two germline ends. The CDR3 has 14 residues. The CDR3 coding sequence is TGTGCCAGCGGCGGGACCACAGGGAGGGGGACCCAGTACTTC. The encoded protein is CASGGTTGRGTQYF.

The chain uses TRBV21-1 and TRBJ2-1; the table's D call of TRBD2 was not tested on the DNA. TRBV21-1 is a pseudogene. The CDR3 has 21 amino acids. The CDR3 DNA is TGTGCCAGCAGCAAAGAGGGGGAGGCGGGGGGACGAGGGTCCATGGTGGATGAGCAGTTCTTC. Protein sequence: CASSKEGEAGGRGSMVDEQFF.

The chain uses TRBV6-5 and TRBJ2-7, with a possible D match to TRBD1 (6 bases). CDR1 and CDR2 from the germline V gene are MNHEY and SVGAGI. Trimming took 8 bases from V and 6 from J, leaving 14 bases between them. This CDR3 is 12 amino acids long. This chain's CDR3 is CASHTPRGEQYF. CDR3 in DNA: TGTGCCAGCCATACCCCCAGGGGCGAGCAGTACTTC.

The rearrangement uses TRBV4-2 and TRBJ1-5, with D perhaps TRBD1 (6 bases). In germline, CDR1 is LGHNA, CDR2 YNFKEQ. The CDR3 loop spans 14 amino acids. The ends were cut back, 7 bases at V and 2 bases at J, with 12 bases in the middle. CDR3 sequence reads: CASIEGDGNQPQHF. The CDR3 DNA reads TGTGCCAGCATAGAGGGGGACGGCAATCAGCCCCAGCATTTT.

This clone was detected only once. CDR3: CASSQPLEADTQYF. CDR3 DNA: TGCGCCAGCAGCCAACCTCTGGAGGCAGATACGCAGTATTTT. The rearrangement links TRBV4-1 to TRBJ2-3, with D tentatively TRBD2 (5 bases). Trimming shortened V by 2 bases and J by 4 bases, and 10 bases separated the two germline ends. Per germline, CDR1 MGHRA and CDR2 YSYEKL. CDR3 length equals 14 residues.

The chain combines TRBV4-1 with TRBJ2-3, with 11 bases that match TRBD2. CDR3 length: 17 residues. The germline V gene has CDR1 MGHRA and CDR2 YSYEKL. V dropped 0 bases and J dropped 4; count of bases not matched to a gene: 6. CDR3 in amino acids: CASSQDFLAGGPDTQYF. The CDR3 DNA reads as TGCGCCAGCAGCCAAGATTTCCTAGCGGGGGGTCCAGATACGCAGTATTTT.

This clone was seen just once. The V call is TRBV7-2, the J call TRBJ2-3, with TRBD2 identical over 7 bases. Germline CDR1 SGHTA, CDR2 FQGNSA. The CDR3 totals 13 residues. The V segment lost 10 bases and the J segment 5 bases; nucleotides outside the gene matches: 9. CDR3 DNA sequence: TGTGCCACCAGTAGCGGGCCCCTAGATACGCAGTATTTT. Its protein product is CATSSGPLDTQYF.

This chain uses TRBV4-3 with TRBJ2-3; 11 bases are shared with TRBD2. Germline V lookup: CDR1 LGHNA, CDR2 YSLEER. J gave up 2 bases and V 2 bases, and 6 bases lay outside the gene matches. The CDR3 extends over 17 amino acids. The DNA of the CDR3 is TGCGCCAGCAGCCAAATACTAGCGGGGGACTTCACAGATACGCAGTATTTT. Protein: CASSQILAGDFTDTQYF.

V and J are TRBV5-1 and TRBJ1-4; D gene ambiguous. CDR1 and CDR2 (germline): SGHRS, YFSETQ. This CDR3 region has 16 residues. V was trimmed by 4 bases and J by 3 bases, leaving 16 bases between them. The CDR3 region has the DNA TGCGCCAGCAGCGAAGTCGGGATCCTGGCTAATGAAAAACTGTTTTTT. Translation gives CASSEVGILANEKLFF.

The chain has TRBV29-1 and TRBJ1-5; TRBD1 is a possible D gene (5 bases). The CDR3 is 15 residues long. Per germline, CDR1 SQVTM and CDR2 ANQGSEA. V was cut by 6 bases and J by 1 base, with 16 bases left in between. The CDR3 DNA reads as TGCAGCGTAGCCGAGGGACTAGTAAGCAATCAGCCCCAGCATTTT. It yields the protein CSVAEGLVSNQPQHF.

This sequence joins TRBV6-5 and TRBJ2-1; 7 bases map to TRBD2. Trimming cost V 2 bases and J 10 bases; bases outside gene matches: 2. CDR1 and CDR2 from the germline V gene are MNHEY and SVGAGI. The CDR3 spans 12 residues. The CDR3 DNA sequence: TGTGCCAGCAGTTACGTGCGGGGGGAGCAGTTCTTC. It specifies CASSYVRGEQFF.